This T cell receptor beta chain was sequenced in a study of shared clonotypes between healthy human individuals (dated by TCRdb to the early 2020s). About the investigation overall: The cohort included three men and a couple of women between 18 and 49 years of age. Per donor, three plates each were used for CD4 naive and CD4 memory, two for CD8 naive, and one for CD8 memory. Blood TCR repertoires of a handful of healthy adults were deeply sequenced to estimate repertoire size and the extent of clonotype sharing between individuals. Different laboratories and diverse techniques were used to prepare libraries and sequence TCR repertoires, to increase sequencing depth and limit assay-specific biases. Leukapheresis yielded between about 0.94 and 9 billion PBMCs per donor.

The CDR3 sequence holds 13 residues, the cysteine and phenylalanine included. Only CDR3 DNA is held: 39 bases, read in frame from base 1. Looking up the germline V gene yields CDR1 SGHVS and CDR2 FQNEAQ. From V the trimming removes 5 bases and from J it removes 9 bases, while the gene matches leave 8 bases of the junction unaccounted for. Findings and caveats that apply to the study as a whole: Sampling was restricted to blood, and TCR repertoires in tissue are likely to differ from TCR repertoires in blood. Incomplete sequencing was indicated by rarefaction of sorted-subset datasets, despite the large sequencing depth. Clonotypes shared by all four sorted-subset donors showed higher generation probabilities than non-shared clonotypes. Based on pairwise subsampling, the degree of clonotype sharing among donors was expected to be affected by sequencing depth. About 5% of naive CD4, 3.5% of naive CD8, approximately 2% of memory CD4, and about 0.4% of memory CD8 clonotypes were shared across a few donors. Because the study included only a small number of donors, the genetic and exposure-history diversity represented was limited. Larger estimated clonotype richness was generally found for naive subsets than for memory subsets.

Using the deep immunoSEQ assay, TCR CDR3 regions were amplified from genomic DNA by multiplex PCR. Extracted genomic DNA from each cell subset was distributed evenly across all wells of several immunoSEQ 96-well plates, and each plate was treated as a replicate. For sorted subsets, around 0.2 ug genomic DNA, equal to tens of thousands of T cell genomes, was loaded into each replicate PCR. The purified libraries were quantified using a Qubit 3.0 fluorometer, sized with a Bioanalyzer 2100, and then quantified again using the KAPA Library Quantification kit. Every immunoSEQ 96-well plate was sequenced on a dedicated single-read 150-cycle Illumina NextSeq 550 flow cell. Under the source paper's analysis protocol: Because the immunoSEQ output included only junctional sequences and no quality scores, the filtering could not be the same as the filtering used for full-length reads. Sequences were annotated with PyIR, a Python wrapper for IgBLAST v1.9, and V/J genes and CDR3 were assigned using IMGT germline references. Reads were filtered out if the reads had weak V/J assignments (E-value above 1e-6), no CDR3, stop codons, out-of-frame junctions, or ambiguous translated residues. V3J clonotypes were defined by identical inferred V gene, J gene, and CDR3 amino acid sequence. To compute the percentage overlap between repertoires, the number of shared unique clonotypes was divided by the size of the smaller repertoire. Richness of each repertoire was evaluated using RTK rarefaction, the Chao1 estimator, and Recon v2.1 estimates of unobserved clonotypes. Generation probabilities were computed with OLGA for all TCRbeta clonotypes obtained by the gDNA method from four donors. Sourced from immuneACCESS, this table was stored by TCRdb with only in-frame sequences that have V and J called. A share of the clones is absent; for the studies checked, an unresolved V gene accounts for under half, and the remainder has no known explanation. V, J and clone size reflect that table, while D and trimming were determined from the DNA. The table for this sample lists roughly 1,000,000 clones; 78% of them were counted only once. The leading ten clones occupy approximately 0.5% of the sample.

About this clone: Its antigen remains undetermined. There are no base qualities to consult, and no much larger clone falls within one base.

Donors were healthy HIV-negative adults with no recently reported acute infections or vaccinations. All donors were Caucasian adults living in Nashville, Tennessee, USA. CD4+ T cells were enriched through magnetic negative selection, after which naive cells were positively selected on CD45RA and the remaining negative fraction served as the memory subset. After blood collection by leukapheresis, PBMCs were isolated using Ficoll-Histopaque density gradient centrifugation and then cryopreserved in the vapor phase of liquid nitrogen. Purity and quantity of every magnetically sorted T cell population were checked by analytical flow cytometry. Genomic DNA was isolated from every sorted fraction and measured by UV absorbance on a Nanodrop 2000c.

The sequence came from a man between 18 and 29 years old in good health. Some clones in this sample may be carry-over from other donors' samples. The V and J segments used are TRBV7-8 and TRBJ1-2, with 8 bases in between that match TRBD1. The specimen was memory CD4+ T cells from PBMCs. Interpreted using the paper, the cell subset or site label stands for: CD45RA-negative fraction. The CDR3 loop reads CASSPGTGMSYTF. The DNA reads as follows: TGTGCCAGCAGCCCCGGGACAGGAATGAGCTACACCTTC.